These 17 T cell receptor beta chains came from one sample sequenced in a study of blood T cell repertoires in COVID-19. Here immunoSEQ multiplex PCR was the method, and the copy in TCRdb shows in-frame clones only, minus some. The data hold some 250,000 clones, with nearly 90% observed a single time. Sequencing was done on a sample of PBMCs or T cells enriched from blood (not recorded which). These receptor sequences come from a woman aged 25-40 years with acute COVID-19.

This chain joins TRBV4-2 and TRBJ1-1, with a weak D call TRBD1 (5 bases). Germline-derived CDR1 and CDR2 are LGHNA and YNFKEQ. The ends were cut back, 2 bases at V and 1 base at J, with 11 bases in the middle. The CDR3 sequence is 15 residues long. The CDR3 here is CASSQPDSPNTEAFF. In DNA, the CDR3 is TGTGCCAGCAGCCAACCTGACAGTCCGAACACTGAAGCTTTCTTT.

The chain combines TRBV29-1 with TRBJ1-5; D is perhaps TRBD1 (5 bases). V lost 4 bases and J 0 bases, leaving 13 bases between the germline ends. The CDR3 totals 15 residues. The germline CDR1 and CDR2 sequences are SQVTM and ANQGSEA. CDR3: CSVAERDGSNQPQHF. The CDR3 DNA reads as TGCAGCGTTGCTGAGCGGGACGGTAGCAATCAGCCCCAGCATTTT. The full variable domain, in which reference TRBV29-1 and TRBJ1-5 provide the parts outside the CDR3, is SAVISQKPSRDICQRGTSLTIQCQVDSQVTMMFWYRQQPGQSLTLIATANQGSEATYESGFVIDKFPISRPNLTFSTLTVSNMSPEDSSIYLCSVAERDGSNQPQHFGDGTRLSIL.

CDR3 nucleotide sequence: TGTGCCTGGAGTGGAAGGAGGCCCTCTGGAAACACCATATATTTT. This translates into CAWSGRRPSGNTIYF. The rearrangement joins TRBV30 to TRBJ1-3; D uncertain. CDR1 is GTSNPN and CDR2 is SVGIG in the germline V gene (reference sequence). The CDR3 consists of 15 residues. V was cut by 1 base and J by 0 bases, with 10 bases left in between.

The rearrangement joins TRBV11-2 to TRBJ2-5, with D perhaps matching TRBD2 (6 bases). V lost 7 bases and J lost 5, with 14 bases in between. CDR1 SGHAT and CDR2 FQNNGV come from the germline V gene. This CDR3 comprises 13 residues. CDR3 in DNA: TGTGCCAGCACCCTACGGGAGAGGGAGACCCAGTACTTC. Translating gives CASTLRERETQYF. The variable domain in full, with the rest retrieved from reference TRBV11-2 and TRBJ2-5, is EAGVAQSPRYKIIEKRQSVAFWCNPISGHATLYWYQQILGQGPKLLIQFQNNGVVDDSQLPKDRFSAERLKGVDSTLKIQPAKLEDSAVYLCASTLRERETQYFGPGTRLLVL.

Here the CDR3 reads CAWRGREKLFF. The CDR3 DNA reads TGTGCCTGGAGGGGCCGTGAAAAACTGTTTTTT. The gene calls are TRBV30 and TRBJ1-4; D gene unclear. Looked up from germline, CDR1 is GTSNPN and CDR2 is SVGIG (reference sequence). Trimming left V 3 bases short and J 7 bases short, with 6 bases between. This CDR3 region has 11 residues. Full variable domain (outside the CDR3, taken from reference TRBV30 and TRBJ1-4): SQTIHQWPATLVQPVGSPLSLECTVEGTSNPNLYWYRQAAGRGLQLLFYSVGIGQISSEVPQNLSASRPQDRQFILSSKKLLLSDSGFYLCAWRGREKLFFGSGTQLSVL.

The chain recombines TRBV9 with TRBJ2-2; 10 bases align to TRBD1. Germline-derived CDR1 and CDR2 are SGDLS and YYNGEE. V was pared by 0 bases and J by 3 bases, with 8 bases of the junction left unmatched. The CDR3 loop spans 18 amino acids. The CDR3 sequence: CASSVGDRGRRDTGELFF. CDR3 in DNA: TGTGCCAGCAGCGTAGGCGACAGGGGGCGTAGGGACACCGGGGAGCTGTTTTTT.

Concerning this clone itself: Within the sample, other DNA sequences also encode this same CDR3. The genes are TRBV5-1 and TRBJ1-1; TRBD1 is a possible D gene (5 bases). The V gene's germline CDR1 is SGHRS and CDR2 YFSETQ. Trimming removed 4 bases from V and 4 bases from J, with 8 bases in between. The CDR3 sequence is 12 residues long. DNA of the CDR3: TGCGCCAGCAGCCCGGGGGGCACTGAAGCTTTCTTT. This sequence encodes CASSPGGTEAFF.

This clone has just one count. The CDR3 nucleotides are TGCGCCAGCAGTACTAGCGGGGGGCTCCTCTACGAGCAGTACTTC. Protein product: CASSTSGGLLYEQYF. This chain joins TRBV5-1 and TRBJ2-7; 12 bases fit TRBD2. Trimming took 5 bases from V and 3 from J; bases not matched to a gene: 6. Per germline, CDR1 SGHRS and CDR2 YFSETQ. The CDR3 covers 15 residues.

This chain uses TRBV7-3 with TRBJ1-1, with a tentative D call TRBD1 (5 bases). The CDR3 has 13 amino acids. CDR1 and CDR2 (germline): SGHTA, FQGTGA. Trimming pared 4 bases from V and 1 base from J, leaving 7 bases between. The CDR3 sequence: CASSSQGNTEAFF. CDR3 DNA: TGTGCCAGCAGCTCGCAGGGGAACACTGAAGCTTTCTTT. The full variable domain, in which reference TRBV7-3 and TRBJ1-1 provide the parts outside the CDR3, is GAGVSQTPSNKVTEKGKYVELRCDPISGHTALYWYRQSLGQGPEFLIYFQGTGAADDSGLPNDRFFAVRPEGSVSTLKIQRTERGDSAVYLCASSSQGNTEAFFGQGTRLTVV.

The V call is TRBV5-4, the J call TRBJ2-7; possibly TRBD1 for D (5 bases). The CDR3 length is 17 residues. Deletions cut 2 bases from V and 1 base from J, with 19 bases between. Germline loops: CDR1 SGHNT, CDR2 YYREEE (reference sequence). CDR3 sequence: CASSFSQGRLASYEQYF. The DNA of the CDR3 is TGTGCCAGCAGCTTCTCCCAGGGCAGGTTAGCTTCCTACGAGCAGTACTTC.

CDR3: CVSSKKGPGGSNQPQHF. The CDR3 coding sequence is TGTGTCAGCAGCAAAAAGGGGCCAGGGGGTAGCAATCAGCCCCAGCATTTT. The rearrangement links TRBV21-1 to TRBJ1-5; the table gives TRBD1 as D, unverified against the DNA. TRBV21-1 is a pseudogene. The CDR3 is 17 residues long.

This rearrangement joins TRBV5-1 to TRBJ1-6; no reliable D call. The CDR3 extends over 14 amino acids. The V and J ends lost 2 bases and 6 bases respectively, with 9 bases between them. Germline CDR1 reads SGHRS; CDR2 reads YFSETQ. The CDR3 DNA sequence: TGCGCCAGCAGCTTCGACACTCCTAATTCACCCCTCCACTTT. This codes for CASSFDTPNSPLHF.

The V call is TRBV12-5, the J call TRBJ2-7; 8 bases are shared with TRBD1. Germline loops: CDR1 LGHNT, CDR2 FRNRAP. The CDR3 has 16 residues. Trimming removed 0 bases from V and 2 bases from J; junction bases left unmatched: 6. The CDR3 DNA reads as TGTGCTAGTGGTTTGGTACGGGGGACAGGTACCTACGAGCAGTACTTC. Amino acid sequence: CASGLVRGTGTYEQYF.

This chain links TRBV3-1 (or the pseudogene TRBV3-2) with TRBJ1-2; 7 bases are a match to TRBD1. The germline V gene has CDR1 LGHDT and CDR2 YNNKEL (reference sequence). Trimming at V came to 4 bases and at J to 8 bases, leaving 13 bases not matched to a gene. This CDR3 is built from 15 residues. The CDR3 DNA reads TGTGCCAGCAGCCTAACCGCACAGGGGACGGGCGGCTACACCTTC. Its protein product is CASSLTAQGTGGYTF.

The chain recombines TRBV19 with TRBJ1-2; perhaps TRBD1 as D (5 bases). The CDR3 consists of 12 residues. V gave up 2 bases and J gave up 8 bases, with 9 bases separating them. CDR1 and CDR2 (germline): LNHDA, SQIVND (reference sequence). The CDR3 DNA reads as TGTGCCAGTAGTATACAGGGAAGGGGCTACACCTTC. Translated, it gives CASSIQGRGYTF.

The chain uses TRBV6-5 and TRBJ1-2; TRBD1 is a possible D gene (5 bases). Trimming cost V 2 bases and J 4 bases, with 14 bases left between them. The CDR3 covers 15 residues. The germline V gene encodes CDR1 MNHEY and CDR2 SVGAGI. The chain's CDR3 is CASSYQSNGAYGYTF. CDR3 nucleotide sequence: TGTGCCAGCAGTTACCAATCAAATGGGGCCTATGGCTACACCTTC.

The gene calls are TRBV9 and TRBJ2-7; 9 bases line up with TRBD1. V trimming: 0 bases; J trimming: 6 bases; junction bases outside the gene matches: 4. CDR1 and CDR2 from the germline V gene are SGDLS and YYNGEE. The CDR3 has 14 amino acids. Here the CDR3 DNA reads TGTGCCAGCAGCGTAGAAGGGACAGGGACCGAGCAGTACTTC. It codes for CASSVEGTGTEQYF.